This T cell receptor (beta chain) was sequenced in a study of identical twins (dated by TCRdb to 2015 to 2016). Turning to the overall study: To test whether fetal clonotypes persist, the study used deep sequencing on TCR alpha and beta repertoires from monozygotic twins, unrelated adults of various ages, and cord blood. Replicate twin experiments were performed at different times using different library preparation protocols to rule out contamination.

The germline V gene specifies KGHDR as CDR1 and SFDVKD as CDR2. Measured from the cysteine to the phenylalanine, the CDR3 is 12 residues long. Only the CDR3 DNA stays, 36 bases, in frame from base 1. Trimming removed 10 bases from V and 7 bases from J; the gene matches leave 7 bases unexplained. Overall study outcomes, separate from this receptor: Compared with coincidental sharing between unrelated individuals, an excess of low generation-probability sequences was observed among out-of-frame TCR alpha sequences shared between twins. Conclusions relied on cross-sectional statistical analysis, since the same donors could not be followed over many years. In beta out-of-frame sequences, excess twin sharing was weaker, because having fewer shared sequences lowered the signal-to-noise ratio. Out-of-frame TCR alpha sharing in monozygotic twins was systematically underestimated by recombination models, whereas sharing between unrelated individuals was in agreement with the recombination models. Zero-insertion analyses could be partly confounded by invariant T cells such as MAIT and iNKT, though diverse VJ usage argued against such confounding for most clonotypes. Fewer insertions were carried by abundant cord blood beta clonotypes, a similar but weaker trend appeared in young adult naive repertoires, and no such trend appeared in memory repertoires.

Notes on this clonotype: Its antigen is not yet known. No qualities accompany the bases; no much larger clone lies one base away.

Preparation of the library involved 5' RACE. The sequencer listed for this sample is Illumina HiSeq 2000. A universal primer binding site was added through template switching, and the final cDNA carried a unique molecular identifier so that TCR cDNA molecules could be counted accurately. First-strand cDNA for TCR alpha and beta chains was synthesized from specific primers in the conserved constant-segment region. Each cDNA library was double barcoded, with a SMART-Mk sample barcode plus Illumina barcodes, to control for contamination. TruSeq adapter sequences, together with Illumina sample barcodes, were added in two successive PCR steps. The Illumina HiSeq platform was used with custom primers to sequence TCR alpha and beta cDNA libraries. Concerning the study's data processing: Raw reads were processed with MiGEC to extract unique molecular identifiers, and MiXCR was used to determine CDR3 positions. For each individual, recombination models were inferred using an EM algorithm with the repgenHMM and IGoR tools. The analysis of shared clonotypes was done with the tcR package in R, with sharing normalized by the product of cloneset sizes. To study raw recombination without the effects of thymic and clonal selection, out-of-frame nonproductive sequences were analyzed. The public reads were run again by TCRdb, first through fastp at Q25 and then through MiXCR, and only productive beta chains were kept. Each entry merges the rows of one CDR3 protein and shows their most common DNA and genes. The V and J calls reflect TCRdb's pipeline rather than the authors' work. A total of some 1,700,000 distinct CDR3 sequences appear in this sample, around a third of them only once. The ten top clones hold around 0.25% of the sample.

Only healthy Caucasian donors were included. Sequencing was carried out using cord blood. The V and J genes are TRBV24-1 and TRBJ2-7; the junction holds 9 bases that match TRBD2. The clonotype originates from a newborn girl in good health. This receptor carries the CDR3 CATKREVGEQYF. The DNA reads TGTGCCACTAAGCGGGAGGTGGGTGAGCAGTACTTC.